Below are 29 T cell receptor beta chains sequenced from a single sample in a study of cytomegalovirus exposure and HLA in healthy donors. It was with 60 Vbeta and 13 Jbeta primers that the PCR ran. Clones were read by immunoSEQ multiplex PCR, and TCRdb kept only the in-frame ones, dropping some. Of 90,000 to 110,000 clones listed, roughly three quarters are singletons. Sequencing was carried out using PBMCs. The receptors stem from a man aged 35 to 55 in good health and CMV-seronegative.

This chain connects TRBV4-1 to TRBJ2-6; possible D gene TRBD2, 5 bases. Per germline, CDR1 MGHRA and CDR2 YSYEKL. The CDR3 runs to 19 residues. Trimming took 4 bases from V and 3 from J, leaving 22 bases between them. CDR3: CASSPNSVPGISGANVLTF. The CDR3 DNA reads TGCGCCAGCAGCCCAAACAGCGTCCCGGGGATTAGTGGGGCCAACGTCCTGACTTTC.

The V and J genes are TRBV4-1 and TRBJ1-5, with 9 bases lining up with TRBD1. In germline, CDR1 is MGHRA, CDR2 YSYEKL. This CDR3 region has 16 residues. The trim removed 3 bases at V and 5 bases at J, leaving 8 bases unmatched. DNA of the CDR3: TGCGCCAGCAGCCACCCACAGGGGGCCACCTATCAGCCCCAGCATTTT. This sequence encodes CASSHPQGATYQPQHF.

The chain carries TRBV29-1 and TRBJ2-2, with D possibly being TRBD2 (5 bases). There are 12 residues in the CDR3. Germline CDR1 is SQVTM and CDR2 is ANQGSEA. V was pared by 3 bases and J by 6 bases, with 8 bases between. CDR3 sequence reads: CSVEARAGELFF. CDR3 nucleotide sequence: TGCAGCGTTGAGGCGAGGGCCGGGGAGCTGTTTTTT.

This chain links TRBV29-1 with TRBJ2-3; 13 positions match TRBD2. Unmatched junction bases numbered 7, after V lost 6 bases and J lost 4 bases. The germline gives CDR1 SQVTM, CDR2 ANQGSEA. The CDR3 runs 15 residues. CDR3 nucleotide sequence: TGCAGCGTCGCGGGACTAGCGGGACCTCCAGATACGCAGTATTTT. Protein product: CSVAGLAGPPDTQYF.

The table lists this clone with a few counts. The chain employs TRBV23-1 and TRBJ1-1, with D possibly TRBD1 on 5 matching bases. TRBV23-1 is identified as an open reading frame with a role that is uncertain. The CDR3 sequence is 18 residues long. V was cut by 0 bases and J by 5 bases, with 22 bases left in between. In DNA form, the CDR3 reads TGCGCCAGCAGTCAATCTGGGCAGGGAGGATATTTGTGGACTGAAGCTTTCTTT. It specifies CASSQSGQGGYLWTEAFF.

This clone showed up just once. The chain joins TRBV6-4 to TRBJ2-1, with a tentative D call TRBD2 (6 bases). V was clipped by 3 bases and J by 9 bases, with 18 bases between them. Germline V lookup: CDR1 MRHNA, CDR2 SNTAGT. The CDR3 covers 15 residues. The CDR3 region has the DNA TGTGCCAGCAGTGAGGGGGGAGGTTCGGATACTGAGCAGTTCTTC. This sequence encodes CASSEGGGSDTEQFF.

The chain employs TRBV4-2 and TRBJ2-1; a possible D gene is TRBD1 (5 bases). CDR1 and CDR2 (germline): LGHNA, YNFKEQ. The V gene lost 1 base and the J gene lost 3 bases, with 7 bases spanning the gap. The CDR3 sequence is 14 residues long. The CDR3 loop is CASSQATDYNEQFF. CDR3 bases: TGTGCCAGCAGCCAAGCGACAGACTACAATGAGCAGTTCTTC.

This clone was seen more than once but under ten times. The chain carries TRBV5-1 and TRBJ1-2; 8 positions match TRBD1. Germline assignment: CDR1 SGHRS and CDR2 YFSETQ. There are 16 residues in the CDR3. Trimming took 3 bases from V and 4 from J; bases not matched to a gene: 11. DNA of the CDR3: TGCGCCAGCAGCTACTCAGGGGGCGAGAACTCCTATGGCTACACCTTC. It is translated as CASSYSGGENSYGYTF.

This clone was seen a handful of times. The V gene is TRBV5-1, the J gene TRBJ1-2, with 11 bases identical to TRBD1. Trimming removed 4 bases from V and 4 bases from J; junction bases left unmatched: 6. The CDR3 sequence is 15 residues long. Per germline, CDR1 SGHRS and CDR2 YFSETQ. In DNA, the CDR3 is TGCGCCAGCAGCGGGGGGGACAGGGGGAGCTATGGCTACACCTTC. Its translation: CASSGGDRGSYGYTF.

The sample holds one count of this clone. The V and J genes are TRBV21-1 and TRBJ2-7; no DNA check was done on the table's D call, TRBD1. TRBV21-1 is described as a pseudogene. This CDR3 spans 15 amino acids. The CDR3 sequence: CASSLGGTGVGEQYF. The CDR3 coding sequence is TGTGCCAGCAGTCTAGGAGGGACAGGGGTGGGCGAGCAGTACTTC.

This chain connects TRBV9 to TRBJ1-3, with TRBD1 identical over 8 bases. This CDR3 spans 16 amino acids. Germline CDR1 is SGDLS and CDR2 is YYNGEE. The ends lost 6 bases at V and 0 bases at J; junction bases unmatched: 8. CDR3 amino acids: CASTPPDRDSGNTIYF. The CDR3 nucleotides are TGTGCCAGCACCCCACCGGACAGGGACTCTGGAAACACCATATATTTT.

This chain links TRBV28 with TRBJ1-1, with D perhaps TRBD1 (5 bases). CDR3 length: 12 amino acids. The V and J ends lost 4 bases and 5 bases respectively, with 8 bases between them. Germline V gene data show CDR1 as MDHEN and CDR2 as SYDVKM. Here the CDR3 DNA reads TGTGCCAGCAGTTCCAGGGTGACTGAAGCTTTCTTT. The encoded protein is CASSSRVTEAFF.

The chain is built from TRBV5-1 and TRBJ2-5; D perhaps matches TRBD2 (6 bases). Germline assignment: CDR1 SGHRS and CDR2 YFSETQ. The CDR3 runs 14 residues. V was cut by 1 base and J by 7 bases, with 14 bases left in between. CDR3 in amino acids: CASSLQGLGSTQYF. CDR3 sequence (DNA): TGCGCCAGCAGCTTGCAGGGACTCGGGTCGACCCAGTACTTC.

There are a few counts of this clone. V usage is TRBV19 and J usage is TRBJ1-1; D is possibly TRBD1 (5 bases). V was shortened by 7 bases and J by 0 bases, with 9 bases between the two germline ends. Germline loops: CDR1 LNHDA, CDR2 SQIVND (reference sequence). The CDR3 extends over 13 amino acids. CDR3 in DNA: TGTGCCAGTACTACAGGCTTGAACACTGAAGCTTTCTTT. Encoded protein: CASTTGLNTEAFF.

J is TRBJ1-5 and V is TRBV27; a weak D match, TRBD1 (5 bases). Trimming removed 6 bases at V and 7 bases at J, with 22 bases between. Germline CDR1 reads MNHEY; CDR2 reads SMNVEV (reference sequence). The length of the CDR3 is 16 residues. The CDR3 bases are TGTGCCAGCAGGATTGCGGGCAGCGGGGCAGGGCAGCCCCAGCATTTT. Amino acids: CASRIAGSGAGQPQHF.

V gene TRBV7-7 combines with J gene TRBJ2-1; 8 bases fit TRBD2. This CDR3 region has 15 residues. After removal of 3 bases from V and 8 bases from J, the junction contained 9 bases not matched to a gene. Germline-derived CDR1 and CDR2 are SSHAT and FNYEAQ (reference sequence). CDR3 DNA: TGTGCCAGCAGCTTCTCGGGAGGGCCGGGGGATGAGCAGTTCTTC. Protein product: CASSFSGGPGDEQFF.

The chain joins TRBV6-4 to TRBJ2-3; perhaps TRBD2 as D (6 bases). V was cut by 6 bases and J by 0 bases, with 13 bases left in between. The CDR3 is 15 residues long. Germline V gene sequence: CDR1 MRHNA, CDR2 SNTAGT. This CDR3 reads CASRGGLASTDTQYF. For the CDR3, the DNA is TGTGCCAGCAGAGGAGGGCTAGCGAGCACAGATACGCAGTATTTT.

The rearrangement links TRBV4-1 to TRBJ1-3; weak D call: TRBD1 (5 bases). Trimming took off 2 bases at V and 0 bases at J, with 8 bases between the two ends. Per the germline V gene, CDR1 is MGHRA and CDR2 is YSYEKL. CDR3 length: 15 residues. CDR3 sequence (DNA): TGCGCCAGCAGCCAACTGGACATCTCTGGAAACACCATATATTTT. Protein product: CASSQLDISGNTIYF.

The chain combines TRBV6-6 with TRBJ1-6; no definite D call. The CDR3 consists of 13 residues. In germline, CDR1 is MNHNY, CDR2 SVGAGI (reference sequence). V was shortened by 8 bases and J by 3 bases, with 8 bases between the two germline ends. CDR3 sequence (DNA): TGTGCCAGCGGGCAGTTCTATAATTCACCCCTCCACTTT. It encodes CASGQFYNSPLHF.

Worth noting for this clone: At one boundary the junction diverges from the germline segment, which might be a read error. This chain connects TRBV28 to TRBJ2-6; D possibly corresponds to TRBD1 (6 bases). Looked up from germline, CDR1 is MDHEN and CDR2 is SYDVKM. The length of the CDR3 is 17 residues. CDR3 nucleotide sequence: TGTGTCAGCAGTTTAACAGGGCTGAGCTCTGGGGCCAACGTCCTGACTTTC. Translation: CVSSLTGLSSGANVLTF. The full variable domain, its missing parts supplied by reference TRBV28 and TRBJ2-6, is DVKVTQSSRYLVKRTGEKVFLECVQDMDHENMFWYRQDPGLGLRLIYFSYDVKMKEKGDIPEGYSVSREKKERFSLILESASTNQTSMYLCVSSLTGLSSGANVLTFGAGSRLTVL.

The chain is built from TRBV7-6 and TRBJ2-7, with 7 bases matching TRBD1. Germline V gene data show CDR1 as SGHVS and CDR2 as FNYEAQ. This CDR3 is 13 amino acids long. V trimming: 4 bases; J trimming: 5 bases; junction bases outside the gene matches: 5. CDR3 nucleotide sequence: TGTGCCAGCAGCTCACAGGGGACCAACGAGCAGTACTTC. It encodes CASSSQGTNEQYF.

The rearrangement uses TRBV5-4 and TRBJ2-5, with 7 bases fitting TRBD1. This CDR3 has 14 amino acids. Trimming cost V 2 bases and J 5 bases; bases outside gene matches: 6. Germline V gene lookup returns CDR1 SGHNT and CDR2 YYREEE (reference sequence). The CDR3 loop reads CASSFLQQGETQYF. The CDR3 DNA reads as TGTGCCAGCAGCTTTTTACAACAGGGGGAGACCCAGTACTTC.

This chain uses TRBV9 with TRBJ2-7; 8 bases line up with TRBD1. The CDR3 has 14 amino acids. Trimming cost V 3 bases and J 5 bases; bases outside gene matches: 7. Germline CDR1 SGDLS, CDR2 YYNGEE. The CDR3 protein is CASSARQGSDEQYF. The CDR3 nucleotides read TGTGCCAGCAGCGCCAGACAGGGGAGTGACGAGCAGTACTTC.

The rearrangement links TRBV15 to TRBJ2-5, with TRBD1 identical over 8 bases. The end of the DNA is better explained by TRBJ2-7, so the J call may be wrong. CDR1 LNHNV and CDR2 YYDKDF come from the germline V gene (reference sequence). The CDR3 is 17 amino acids. This CDR3 reads CATSSGTWRSGGHEQYF. CDR3 sequence (DNA): TGTGCCACCAGCAGTGGGACCTGGCGTTCAGGGGGCCACGAGCAGTACTTC.

This clone was seen a single time. The V call is TRBV6-5, the J call TRBJ2-1; TRBD1 aligns across 8 bases. With 5 bases clipped from V and 15 bases from J, the junction kept 15 bases outside the gene matches. CDR3 length equals 14 residues. CDR1 is MNHEY, CDR2 SVGAGI, per germline. CDR3 sequence (DNA): TGTGCCAGCAGTGTACCAGGGGGCGCGGGCCCACGGTTCTTC. This gives the protein CASSVPGGAGPRFF.

CDR3 sequence (DNA): TGTGCCAGCAGTTACGCTGGGACTAGCGGTCCCGAGCAGTACTTC. Amino acid sequence: CASSYAGTSGPEQYF. The chain combines TRBV6-5 with TRBJ2-7, with 11 bases that match TRBD2. The CDR3 length is 15 residues. Trimming at V came to 2 bases and at J to 6 bases, leaving 6 bases not matched to a gene. Germline loops: CDR1 MNHEY, CDR2 SVGAGI.

The V and J genes are TRBV6-6 and TRBJ1-1; D unresolved. CDR1 is MNHNY and CDR2 is SVGAGI in the germline V gene (reference sequence). Trimming pared 5 bases from V and 4 bases from J, leaving 5 bases between. The CDR3 sequence is 11 residues long. The CDR3: CASSPLTEAFF. The CDR3 region has the DNA TGTGCCAGCAGTCCACTCACTGAAGCTTTCTTT.

The chain carries TRBV5-1 and TRBJ2-5, with D possibly matching TRBD1 (6 bases). Trimming took off 0 bases at V and 5 bases at J, with 11 bases between the two ends. The CDR3 consists of 14 residues. Per germline, CDR1 SGHRS and CDR2 YFSETQ. CDR3 DNA: TGCGCCAGCAGCTTGGCGCAGGGGTGGGAGACCCAGTACTTC. The encoded protein is CASSLAQGWETQYF. The full variable domain, its missing parts supplied by reference TRBV5-1 and TRBJ2-5, is KAGVTQTPRYLIKTRGQQVTLSCSPISGHRSVSWYQQTPGQGLQFLFEYFSETQRNKGNFPGRFSGRQFSNSRSEMNVSTLELGDSALYLCASSLAQGWETQYFGPGTRLLVL.

The V and J genes are TRBV9 and TRBJ2-3, with TRBD1 matching over 8 bases. Per the germline V gene, CDR1 is SGDLS and CDR2 is YYNGEE. The CDR3 runs 15 residues. The V segment lost 5 bases and the J segment 2 bases; nucleotides outside the gene matches: 7. The chain's CDR3 is CASRETGGATDTQYF. In DNA, the CDR3 is TGTGCCAGCAGAGAAACAGGGGGAGCCACAGATACGCAGTATTTT.